The 25 T cell receptor beta chains in this list originate from one sample, sequenced in a study of T cell repertoires in cytomegalovirus infection. Each CDR3 protein is one row after TCRdb ran MiXCR on the reads. The sample holds approximately 320,000 distinct CDR3 sequences, over 7.5% seen once. Sequences were obtained from PBMCs. The receptor source for this set is a human donor in good health (CMV status not recorded). Some clones in this sample may be carry-over from other donors' samples.

The J gene is TRBJ2-7, the V gene TRBV4-1; 8 positions agree with TRBD2. The CDR3 extends over 13 amino acids. Trimming cost V 4 bases and J 5 bases; bases outside gene matches: 4. Germline V gene lookup returns CDR1 MGHRA and CDR2 YSYEKL. For the CDR3, the DNA is TGCGCCAGCAGCCCCGGGGGGGCCGACGAGCAGTACTTC. The encoded protein is CASSPGGADEQYF.

This clonotype was seen many times. The rearrangement uses TRBV6-2 or TRBV6-3 and TRBJ2-1, with 7 bases matching TRBD1. The CDR3 has 15 residues. The germline V gene has CDR1 MNHEY and CDR2 SVGEGT. V shed 6 bases and J 1 base; nucleotides not matched to a gene: 6. CDR3 sequence: CASRKTGSSYNEQFF. The CDR3 nucleotides are TGTGCCAGCAGGAAGACAGGGAGTTCCTACAATGAGCAGTTCTTC.

This chain uses TRBV7-9 with TRBJ2-5; tentatively, D is TRBD2 (6 bases). The CDR3 covers 14 residues. V lost 3 bases and J lost 2, with 10 bases in between. Germline V gene lookup returns CDR1 SEHNR and CDR2 FQNEAQ (reference sequence). CDR3 sequence: CASSLEGWQETQYF. The DNA of the CDR3 is TGTGCCAGCAGCTTGGAGGGGTGGCAAGAGACCCAGTACTTC.

The sample holds many counts of this clonotype. The rearrangement joins TRBV6-2 or TRBV6-3 to TRBJ1-2; the D is unclear. Germline assignment: CDR1 MNHEY and CDR2 SVGEGT. Trimming stripped 2 bases from V and 2 bases from J, with 6 bases between. This CDR3 is 13 amino acids long. CDR3 sequence reads: CASSYGGNYGYTF. The CDR3 coding sequence is TGTGCCAGCAGTTACGGAGGAAACTATGGCTACACCTTC.

The J gene is TRBJ1-1, the V gene TRBV14; possibly TRBD1 for D (5 bases). The V and J ends lost 4 bases and 7 bases respectively, with 22 bases between them. CDR3 size: 16 residues. Per germline, CDR1 SGHDN and CDR2 FVKESK. The CDR3 region is CASSPDSGYKDIEAFF. The CDR3 nucleotides are TGTGCCAGCAGCCCCGATTCAGGGTATAAGGACATTGAAGCTTTCTTT.

This clonotype was seen ten or more times. The V and J genes are TRBV7-2 and TRBJ2-7; D not resolved. V lost 1 base to trimming and J lost 5 bases, with 12 bases between them. Germline V gene sequence: CDR1 SGHTA, CDR2 FQGNSA. CDR3 length: 14 amino acids. The CDR3 protein is CASSLGFPKNEQYF. The CDR3 DNA reads as TGTGCCAGCAGCTTAGGGTTTCCGAAGAACGAGCAGTACTTC.

This clonotype was detected a few times. This CDR3 is CAIRGRGHEQYF. The CDR3 DNA reads TGTGCCATCAGAGGGCGGGGCCACGAGCAGTACTTC. The V call is TRBV10-3, the J call TRBJ2-7; TRBD2 might be the D (6 bases). V was trimmed by 6 bases and J by 5 bases, leaving 11 bases between them. The CDR3 covers 12 residues. Germline CDR1 is ENHRY and CDR2 is SYGVKD.

This clonotype was recorded at least ten times. The rearrangement uses TRBV20-1 and TRBJ2-3; no clear D. The V gene's germline CDR1 is DFQATT and CDR2 SNEGSKA (reference sequence). This CDR3 contains 15 residues. V was clipped by 4 bases and J by 2 bases, with 16 bases between them. As DNA, the CDR3 is TGCAGTGCTACGACTCTCACACAGATCACAGATACGCAGTATTTT. Protein product: CSATTLTQITDTQYF.

This clonotype was picked up many times. The chain combines TRBV28 with TRBJ2-5, with TRBD2 matching 7 bases. The V gene's germline CDR1 is MDHEN and CDR2 SYDVKM. The CDR3 runs 15 residues. V lost 1 base, J lost 5 bases, and 7 bases stayed unmatched. CDR3 in DNA: TGTGCCAGCAGTTTATCCCTAGCGGCCCGGGAGACCCAGTACTTC. Amino acid sequence: CASSLSLAARETQYF. The whole variable domain, filled in from reference TRBV28 and TRBJ2-5, reads DVKVTQSSRYLVKRTGEKVFLECVQDMDHENMFWYRQDPGLGLRLIYFSYDVKMKEKGDIPEGYSVSREKKERFSLILESASTNQTSMYLCASSLSLAARETQYFGPGTRLLVL.

In this sample, this clonotype turned up a few times. The CDR3 region is CASSYGRAPRTDTQYF. CDR3 coding DNA: TGTGCCAGCAGTTACGGCCGGGCGCCCCGCACAGATACGCAGTATTTT. This sequence joins TRBV6-5 and TRBJ2-3; the D is unclear. The CDR3 sequence is 16 residues long. Trimming shortened V by 2 bases and J by 1 base, and 13 bases separated the two germline ends. CDR1 is MNHEY, CDR2 SVGAGI, per germline.

In this sample, this clonotype turned up a few times. The chain combines TRBV7-6 with TRBJ2-5, with TRBD1 identical over 7 bases. V gave up 3 bases and J gave up 8 bases; unmatched junction bases: 12. CDR1 is SGHVS, CDR2 FNYEAQ, per germline. CDR3 length equals 15 residues. The CDR3 protein is CASSFPGTVHDTQYF. CDR3 nucleotides: TGTGCCAGCAGCTTTCCCGGGACAGTCCATGATACCCAGTACTTC.

This clonotype was seen more than once but under ten times. The J gene is TRBJ2-5, the V gene TRBV10-3, with D possibly TRBD1 on 6 matching bases. With 10 bases removed from V and 1 base from J, the gap between germline ends came to 13 bases. This CDR3 has 13 residues. CDR1 is ENHRY, CDR2 SYGVKD, per germline. CDR3 residues: CATQQGIQETQYF. CDR3 sequence (DNA): TGTGCCACCCAACAGGGAATCCAAGAGACCCAGTACTTC.

In this sample, this clonotype turned up many times. The chain recombines TRBV7-2 with TRBJ2-3, with 9 bases matching TRBD1. Germline assignment: CDR1 SGHTA and CDR2 FQGNSA. CDR3 size: 18 residues. V lost 6 bases, J lost 0 bases, and 13 bases stayed unmatched. In DNA, the CDR3 is TGTGCCAGCAGGCGCCGAGGACAGGGGCTTACTAGCACAGATACGCAGTATTTT. Protein sequence: CASRRRGQGLTSTDTQYF.

This clonotype has ten or more counts. The chain couples TRBV7-9 to TRBJ2-3; maybe TRBD1 (6 bases). V shed 3 bases and J shed 10 bases, with 17 bases lying between them. The CDR3 length is 14 residues. CDR1 is SEHNR and CDR2 is FQNEAQ in the germline V gene (reference sequence). As DNA, the CDR3 is TGTGCCAGCAGCTTTTTAACAGGACAGCAGGCGCAGTATTTT. Protein: CASSFLTGQQAQYF.

In its sample, this clonotype was seen many times. The rearrangement links TRBV5-1 to TRBJ2-1; 11 bases match TRBD2. V shed 4 bases, J shed 2 bases, and the junction held 5 bases outside the gene matches. The germline CDR1 and CDR2 sequences are SGHRS and YFSETQ. This CDR3 has 16 residues. This CDR3 is CASSLMTSGTYNEQFF. In DNA form, the CDR3 reads TGCGCCAGCAGCCTTATGACTAGCGGGACCTACAATGAGCAGTTCTTC.

This clonotype was observed at least ten times. V and J are TRBV7-2 and TRBJ2-1, with 7 bases fitting TRBD2. From germline, CDR1 is SGHTA and CDR2 FQGNSA. V dropped 2 bases and J dropped 4; count of bases not matched to a gene: 11. The CDR3 runs 17 residues. Here the CDR3 DNA reads TGTGCCAGCAGCTTAAGGTTAACTAGCGTAGATTACAATGAGCAGTTCTTC. Residues: CASSLRLTSVDYNEQFF.

This clonotype was detected many times. The chain employs TRBV7-2 and TRBJ2-1, with 9 positions matching TRBD2. V lost 5 bases to trimming and J lost 7 bases; unmatched junction nucleotides: 6. The CDR3 has 14 amino acids. Germline CDR1 is SGHTA and CDR2 is FQGNSA. CDR3 in amino acids: CASSDSGSANEQFF. The CDR3 bases are TGTGCCAGCAGCGATAGCGGGAGTGCGAATGAGCAGTTCTTC.

The table lists this clonotype with a few counts. This chain joins TRBV6-5 and TRBJ2-3; D remains unclear. Per germline, CDR1 MNHEY and CDR2 SVGAGI. The CDR3 length is 16 residues. V shed 2 bases and J shed 6 bases, with 18 bases lying between them. The CDR3 spells CASSYVVGFALDTQYF. CDR3 coding DNA: TGTGCCAGCAGTTACGTAGTAGGGTTCGCGCTGGATACGCAGTATTTT.

The chain couples TRBV4-2 to TRBJ1-5, with TRBD1 as a possible D gene (6 bases). CDR3 length equals 15 residues. Germline CDR1 LGHNA, CDR2 YNFKEQ. With 6 bases removed from V and 6 bases from J, the gap between germline ends came to 18 bases. Here the CDR3 DNA reads TGTGCCAGCAGTGCAGGGGTTGATAAGTTTCAGCCCCAGCATTTT. Translation: CASSAGVDKFQPQHF.

The chain recombines TRBV28 with TRBJ2-7; either TRBD1 or TRBD2 may fit D (5 bases each). The CDR3 is 16 amino acids. With 5 bases removed from V and 11 bases from J, the gap between germline ends came to 28 bases. Looked up from germline, CDR1 is MDHEN and CDR2 is SYDVKM. Here the CDR3 DNA reads TGTGCCAGCAGTGGCCTGGGGACGGACTCTAGGCGATGGAAGTACTTC. Translation gives CASSGLGTDSRRWKYF.

This clonotype occurred many times. The chain has TRBV6-1 and TRBJ2-3; D remains ambiguous. Trimming took off 5 bases at V and 8 bases at J, with 14 bases between the two ends. CDR1 is MNHNS and CDR2 is SASEGT in the germline V gene. CDR3 length equals 13 residues. Here the CDR3 DNA reads TGTGCCAGCAGTACTCCTGACTCGGGTACGCAGTATTTT. Amino acid sequence: CASSTPDSGTQYF.

This clonotype was counted at least ten times. This chain connects TRBV7-2 to TRBJ2-2, with TRBD2 identical over 8 bases. The V and J ends lost 4 bases and 3 bases, in that order; junction bases with no gene match: 10. The CDR3 contains 17 residues. Germline values: CDR1 SGHTA, CDR2 FQGNSA. CDR3 sequence reads: CASSSQPAGGYTGELFF. The CDR3, as DNA: TGTGCCAGCAGCTCCCAGCCGGCGGGGGGATACACCGGGGAGCTGTTTTTT.

This clonotype came up many times. The CDR3 region is CASSPARGEAFF. The DNA of the CDR3 is TGTGCCAGCAGCCCCGCACGAGGAGAAGCTTTCTTT. This chain joins TRBV7-2 and TRBJ1-1; the D is unclear. V shed 5 bases and J shed 8 bases, with 12 bases lying between them. Looked up from germline, CDR1 is SGHTA and CDR2 is FQGNSA. CDR3 length: 12 amino acids.

This clonotype was observed many times. The genes are TRBV7-3 and TRBJ1-5; weak D call: TRBD1 (6 bases). The germline V gene has CDR1 SGHTA and CDR2 FQGTGA. This CDR3 comprises 16 residues. Trimming left V 5 bases short and J 9 bases short, with 23 bases between. The chain's CDR3 is CASSPRQVGRRGPQHF. CDR3 DNA sequence: TGTGCCAGCAGCCCCCGACAGGTCGGCCGTCGGGGGCCCCAGCATTTT.

This clonotype was recorded many times. The chain combines TRBV12-3 or TRBV12-4 with TRBJ1-1; 8 positions match TRBD1. CDR3 length: 13 amino acids. V shed 10 bases, J shed 8 bases, and the junction held 12 bases outside the gene matches. CDR3: CATSGGTGREAFF. The DNA for the CDR3 is TGTGCCACCTCAGGGGGGACAGGCCGCGAAGCTTTCTTT.